This TCR beta chain was profiled in a study of cytomegalovirus exposure and HLA in healthy donors. The overall study: Unique TCR beta sequences numbering some 120 million came from 150 million to 200 million T cells in an earlier analysis.

Points on this clone: Its target is not known.

CDR1 is SGHDN, CDR2 FVKESK, per germline. The CDR3 covers 17 residues. The V end lost 0 bases, the J end lost 6 bases, and 21 bases lay between the germline ends. In the PCR, 60 Vbeta and 13 Jbeta primers were used. Sequencing used immunoSEQ multiplex PCR; TCRdb keeps in-frame clones, though not all of them. The table for this sample gives about 200,000 clones. Points from the study as a whole: The study dropped some indistinguishable V segments, TRBV6-2 and TRBV6-3 among them. Previous analysis showed most TCR beta V segments were productive about 90% or about 30% of the time.

Nominal health characterized the donors when sampled, though unrecorded immune exposures were likely. The clonotype comes from a boy aged 5-17 years in good health and CMV-seronegative. The J gene is TRBJ2-7, the V gene TRBV14; maybe TRBD2 (6 bases). Sample: PBMCs. CDR3 DNA sequence: TGTGCCAGCAGCCAAGATAGGGGCGGGACGAGGACTACCGAGCAGTACTTC. This encodes CASSQDRGGTRTTEQYF.